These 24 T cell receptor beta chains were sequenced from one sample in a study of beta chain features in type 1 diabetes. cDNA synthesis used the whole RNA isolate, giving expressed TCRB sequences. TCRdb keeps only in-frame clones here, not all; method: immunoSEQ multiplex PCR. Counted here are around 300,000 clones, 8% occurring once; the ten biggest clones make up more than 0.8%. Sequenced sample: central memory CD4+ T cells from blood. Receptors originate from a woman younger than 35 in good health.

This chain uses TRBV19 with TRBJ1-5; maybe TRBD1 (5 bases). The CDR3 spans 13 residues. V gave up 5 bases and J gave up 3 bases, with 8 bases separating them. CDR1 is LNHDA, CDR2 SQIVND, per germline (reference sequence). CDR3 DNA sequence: TGTGCCAGTAGTGACAGACCCAATCAGCCCCAGCATTTT. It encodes CASSDRPNQPQHF.

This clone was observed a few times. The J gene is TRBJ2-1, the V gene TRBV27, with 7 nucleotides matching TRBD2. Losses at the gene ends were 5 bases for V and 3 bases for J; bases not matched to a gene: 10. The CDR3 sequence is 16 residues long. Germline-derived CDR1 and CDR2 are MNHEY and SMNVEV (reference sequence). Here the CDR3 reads CASSPRLALLYNEQFF. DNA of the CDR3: TGTGCCAGCAGTCCACGACTAGCACTCCTCTACAATGAGCAGTTCTTC.

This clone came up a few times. The CDR3 coding sequence is TGTGCCAGCTCACCAGAAGCATACTATGGCTACACCTTC. Translating gives CASSPEAYYGYTF. J is TRBJ1-2 and V is TRBV18; no clear D. The CDR3 is made up of 13 amino acids. Germline-derived CDR1 and CDR2 are KGHSH and LQKENI. Trimming stripped 2 bases from V and 3 bases from J, with 7 bases between.

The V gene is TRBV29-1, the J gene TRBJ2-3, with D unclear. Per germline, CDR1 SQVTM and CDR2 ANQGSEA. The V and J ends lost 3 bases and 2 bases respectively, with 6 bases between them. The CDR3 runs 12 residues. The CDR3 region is CSVDRDTDTQYF. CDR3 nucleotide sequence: TGCAGCGTTGACAGAGACACAGATACGCAGTATTTT.

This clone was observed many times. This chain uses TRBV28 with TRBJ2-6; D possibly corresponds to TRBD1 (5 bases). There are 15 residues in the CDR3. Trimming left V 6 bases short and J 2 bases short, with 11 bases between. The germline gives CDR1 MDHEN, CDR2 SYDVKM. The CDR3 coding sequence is TGTGCCAGCAGAACCCACAGGACTGGGGCCAACGTCCTGACTTTC. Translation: CASRTHRTGANVLTF.

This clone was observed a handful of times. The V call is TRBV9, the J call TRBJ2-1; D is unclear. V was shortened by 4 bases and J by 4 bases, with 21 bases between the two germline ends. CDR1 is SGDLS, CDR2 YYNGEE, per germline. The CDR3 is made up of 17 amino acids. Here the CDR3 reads CASSITVRTDFYNEQFF. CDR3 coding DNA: TGTGCCAGCAGCATAACGGTCAGGACCGATTTTTACAATGAGCAGTTCTTC.

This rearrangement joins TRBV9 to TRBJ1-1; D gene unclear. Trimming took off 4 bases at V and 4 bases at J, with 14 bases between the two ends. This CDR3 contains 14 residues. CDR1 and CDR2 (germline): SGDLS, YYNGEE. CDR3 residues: CASSSPSPGTEAFF. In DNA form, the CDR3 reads TGTGCCAGCAGCTCCCCCTCCCCGGGCACTGAAGCTTTCTTT.

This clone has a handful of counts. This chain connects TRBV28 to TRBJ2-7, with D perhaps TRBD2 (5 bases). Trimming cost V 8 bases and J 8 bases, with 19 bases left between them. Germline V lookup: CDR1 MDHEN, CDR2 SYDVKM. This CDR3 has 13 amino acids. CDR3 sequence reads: CASVRAGGTQQYV. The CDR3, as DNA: TGTGCCAGCGTTAGGGCAGGAGGAACGCAGCAGTACGTC.

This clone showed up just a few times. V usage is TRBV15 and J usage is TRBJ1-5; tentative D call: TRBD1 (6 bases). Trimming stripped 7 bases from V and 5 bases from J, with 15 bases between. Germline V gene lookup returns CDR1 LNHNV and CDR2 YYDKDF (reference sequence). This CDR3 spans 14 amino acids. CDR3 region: CATTEGGAYQPQHF. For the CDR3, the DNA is TGTGCCACCACCGAGGGGGGGGCTTATCAGCCCCAGCATTTT.

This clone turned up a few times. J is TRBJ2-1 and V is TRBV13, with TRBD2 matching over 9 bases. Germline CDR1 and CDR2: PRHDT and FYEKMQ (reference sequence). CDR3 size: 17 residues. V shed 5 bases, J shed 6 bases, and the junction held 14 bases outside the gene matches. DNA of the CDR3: TGTGCCAGCAGCCTCGTTCTCGGGACTAGCATTAGCAATGAGCAGTTCTTC. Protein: CASSLVLGTSISNEQFF.

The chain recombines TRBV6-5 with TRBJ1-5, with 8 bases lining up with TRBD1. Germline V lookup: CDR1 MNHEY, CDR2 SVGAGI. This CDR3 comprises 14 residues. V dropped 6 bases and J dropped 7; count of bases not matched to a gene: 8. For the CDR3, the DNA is TGTGCCAGCAGGTCGACAGGGGAGGCCCAGCCCCAGCATTTT. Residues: CASRSTGEAQPQHF.

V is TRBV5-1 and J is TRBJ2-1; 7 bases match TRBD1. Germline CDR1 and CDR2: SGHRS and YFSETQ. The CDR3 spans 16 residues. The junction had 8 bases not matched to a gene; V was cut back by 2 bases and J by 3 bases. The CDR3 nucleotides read TGCGCCAGCAGCTTAAGGGGGACAGCTGACTACAATGAGCAGTTCTTC. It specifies CASSLRGTADYNEQFF.

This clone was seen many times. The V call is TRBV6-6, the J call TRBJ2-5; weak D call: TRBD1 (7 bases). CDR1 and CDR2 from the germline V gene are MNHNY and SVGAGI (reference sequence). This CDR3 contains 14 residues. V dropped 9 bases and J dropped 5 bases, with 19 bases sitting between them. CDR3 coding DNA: TGTGCCAGTTCCATTGGAGGGGGCGTGGAGACCCAGTACTTC. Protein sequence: CASSIGGGVETQYF.

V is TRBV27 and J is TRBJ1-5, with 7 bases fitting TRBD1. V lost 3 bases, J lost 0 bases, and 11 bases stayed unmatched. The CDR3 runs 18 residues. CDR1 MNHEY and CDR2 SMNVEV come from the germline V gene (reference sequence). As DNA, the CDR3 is TGTGCCAGCAGTTTTTCTGTCCGGGACAGCCATAGCAATCAGCCCCAGCATTTT. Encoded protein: CASSFSVRDSHSNQPQHF.

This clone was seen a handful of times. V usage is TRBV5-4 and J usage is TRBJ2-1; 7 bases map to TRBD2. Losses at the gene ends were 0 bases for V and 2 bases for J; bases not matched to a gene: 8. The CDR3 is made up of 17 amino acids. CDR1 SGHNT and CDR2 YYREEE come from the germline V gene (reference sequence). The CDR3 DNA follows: TGTGCCAGCAGCTTGGGCCAGGGCAGCGGGACCTACAATGAGCAGTTCTTC. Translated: CASSLGQGSGTYNEQFF. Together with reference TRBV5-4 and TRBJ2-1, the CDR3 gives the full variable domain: ETGVTQSPTHLIKTRGQQVTLRCSSQSGHNTVSWYQQALGQGPQFIFQYYREEENGRGNFPPRFSGLQFPNYSSELNVNALELDDSALYLCASSLGQGSGTYNEQFFGPGTRLTVL.

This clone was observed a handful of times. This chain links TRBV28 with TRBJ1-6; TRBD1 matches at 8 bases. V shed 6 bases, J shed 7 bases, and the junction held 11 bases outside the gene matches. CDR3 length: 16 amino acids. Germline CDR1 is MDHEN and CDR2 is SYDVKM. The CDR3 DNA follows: TGTGCCAGCAGCGTTACTGGACAGGGTAGGAATTCACCCCTCCACTTT. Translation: CASSVTGQGRNSPLHF.

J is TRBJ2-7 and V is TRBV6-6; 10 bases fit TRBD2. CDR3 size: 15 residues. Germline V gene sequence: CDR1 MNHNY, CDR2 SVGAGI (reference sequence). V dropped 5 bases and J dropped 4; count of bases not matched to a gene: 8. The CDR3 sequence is CASSPLAGVIYEQYV. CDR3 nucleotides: TGTGCCAGCAGTCCTCTAGCGGGGGTCATATACGAGCAGTACGTC.

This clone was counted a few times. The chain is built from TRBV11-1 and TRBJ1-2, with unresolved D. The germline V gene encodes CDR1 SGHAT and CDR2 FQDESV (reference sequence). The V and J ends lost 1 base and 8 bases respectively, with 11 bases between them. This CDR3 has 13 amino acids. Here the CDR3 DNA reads TGTGCCAGCAGCTTAGGTGCCTTTGTGGGCTACACCTTC. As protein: CASSLGAFVGYTF.

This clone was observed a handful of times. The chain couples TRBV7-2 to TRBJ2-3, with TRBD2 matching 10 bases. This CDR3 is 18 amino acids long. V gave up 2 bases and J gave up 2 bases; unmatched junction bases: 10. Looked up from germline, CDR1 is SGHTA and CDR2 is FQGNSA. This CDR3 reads CASSLKTSGLGFTDTQYF. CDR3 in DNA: TGTGCCAGCAGCTTAAAGACTAGCGGGTTGGGATTCACAGATACGCAGTATTTT.

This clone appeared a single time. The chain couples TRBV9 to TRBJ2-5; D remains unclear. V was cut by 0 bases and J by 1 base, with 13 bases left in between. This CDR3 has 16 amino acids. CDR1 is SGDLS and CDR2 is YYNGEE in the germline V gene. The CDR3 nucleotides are TGTGCCAGCAGCGTAGAATTGGGCCTCTCCCAAGAGACCCAGTACTTC. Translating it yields CASSVELGLSQETQYF.

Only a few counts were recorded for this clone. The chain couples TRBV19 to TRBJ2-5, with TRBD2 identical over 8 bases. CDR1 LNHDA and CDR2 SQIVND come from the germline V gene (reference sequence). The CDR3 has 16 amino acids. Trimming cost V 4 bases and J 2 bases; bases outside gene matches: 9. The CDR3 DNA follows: TGTGCCAGTAGTACACATCCGGGACTAGAGCAAGAGACCCAGTACTTC. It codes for CASSTHPGLEQETQYF. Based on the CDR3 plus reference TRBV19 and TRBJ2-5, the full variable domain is DGGITQSPKYLFRKEGQNVTLSCEQNLNHDAMYWYRQDPGQGLRLIYYSQIVNDFQKGDIAEGYSVSREKKESFPLTVTSAQKNPTAFYLCASSTHPGLEQETQYFGPGTRLLVL.

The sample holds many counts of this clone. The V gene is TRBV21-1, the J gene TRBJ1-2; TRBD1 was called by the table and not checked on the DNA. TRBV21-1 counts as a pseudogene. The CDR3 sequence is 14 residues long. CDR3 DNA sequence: TGTGCCAGCAGCGAGTACAGGGGGCGGGGTGGCTACACCTTC. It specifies CASSEYRGRGGYTF.

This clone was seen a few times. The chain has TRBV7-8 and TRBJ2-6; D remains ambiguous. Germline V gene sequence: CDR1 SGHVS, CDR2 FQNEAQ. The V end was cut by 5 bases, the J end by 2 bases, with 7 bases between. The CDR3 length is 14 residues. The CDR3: CASSPLAGANVLTF. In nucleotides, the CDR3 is TGTGCCAGCAGCCCACTGGCTGGGGCCAACGTCCTGACTTTC.

The CDR3 spells CASSPGLAEQETQYF. The CDR3 region has the DNA TGTGCCAGTAGTCCGGGACTAGCGGAACAAGAGACCCAGTACTTC. The rearrangement links TRBV19 to TRBJ2-5, with TRBD2 identical over 11 bases. Germline V gives CDR1 LNHDA, CDR2 SQIVND (reference sequence). The trim removed 5 bases at V and 2 bases at J, leaving 4 bases unmatched. The CDR3 consists of 15 residues. The full variable domain, in which reference TRBV19 and TRBJ2-5 provide the parts outside the CDR3, is DGGITQSPKYLFRKEGQNVTLSCEQNLNHDAMYWYRQDPGQGLRLIYYSQIVNDFQKGDIAEGYSVSREKKESFPLTVTSAQKNPTAFYLCASSPGLAEQETQYFGPGTRLLVL.